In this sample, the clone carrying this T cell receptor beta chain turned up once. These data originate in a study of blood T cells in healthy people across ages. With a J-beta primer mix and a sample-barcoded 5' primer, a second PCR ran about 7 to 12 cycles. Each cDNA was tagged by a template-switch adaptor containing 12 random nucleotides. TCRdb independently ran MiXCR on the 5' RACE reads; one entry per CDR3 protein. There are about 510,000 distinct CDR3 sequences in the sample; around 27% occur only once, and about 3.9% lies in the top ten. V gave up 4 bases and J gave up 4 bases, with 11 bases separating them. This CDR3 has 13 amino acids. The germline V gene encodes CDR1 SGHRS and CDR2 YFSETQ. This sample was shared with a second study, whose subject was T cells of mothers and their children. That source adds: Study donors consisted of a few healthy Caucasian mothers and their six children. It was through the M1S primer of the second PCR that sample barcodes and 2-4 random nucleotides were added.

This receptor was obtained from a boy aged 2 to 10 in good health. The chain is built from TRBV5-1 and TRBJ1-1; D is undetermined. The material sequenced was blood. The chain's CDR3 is CASSTTGFTEAFF. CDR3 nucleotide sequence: TGCGCCAGCAGCACGACGGGTTTCACTGAAGCTTTCTTT.